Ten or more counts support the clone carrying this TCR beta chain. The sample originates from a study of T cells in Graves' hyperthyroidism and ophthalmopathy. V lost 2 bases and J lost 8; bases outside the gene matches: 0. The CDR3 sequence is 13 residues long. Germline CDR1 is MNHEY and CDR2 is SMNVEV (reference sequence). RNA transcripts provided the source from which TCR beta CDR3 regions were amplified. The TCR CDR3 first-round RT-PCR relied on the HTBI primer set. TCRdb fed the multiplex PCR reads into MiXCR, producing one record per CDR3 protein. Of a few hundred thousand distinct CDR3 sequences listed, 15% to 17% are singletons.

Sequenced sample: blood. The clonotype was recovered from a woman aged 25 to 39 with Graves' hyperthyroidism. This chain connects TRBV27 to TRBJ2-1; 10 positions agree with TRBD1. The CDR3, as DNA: TGTGCCAGCAGTTTAGACAGGGGGCATGAGCAGTTCTTC. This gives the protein CASSLDRGHEQFF.